The 14 T cell receptor beta chains below come from one sample, sequenced in a study of cytomegalovirus exposure and HLA in healthy donors. Profiling relied on immunoSEQ multiplex PCR, and the TCRdb table lists in-frame clones only, not all of them. The data contain about 110,000 clones, approximately 96% of them seen just once; the ten biggest clones take up roughly 0.67%. The sequenced material came from PBMCs. The receptors shown here come from a woman between 18 and 30 years old in good health and CMV-seronegative.

About this clone itself: The junction does not match germline at one end; this may be a read error. This rearrangement joins TRBV27 to TRBJ1-4; TRBD1 matches at 7 bases. The CDR3 loop spans 17 amino acids. The germline gives CDR1 MNHEY, CDR2 SMNVEV (reference sequence). CDR3 nucleotide sequence: TGCCCCACGGGCCGTAGACAGGGCCATTCAGGTAATGAAAAACTGTTTTTT. It translates to CPTGRRQGHSGNEKLFF.

This chain uses TRBV10-3 with TRBJ2-2; D perhaps matches TRBD1 (6 bases). Germline loops: CDR1 ENHRY, CDR2 SYGVKD. Trimming removed 3 bases from V and 4 bases from J, with 18 bases in between. This CDR3 comprises 17 residues. CDR3 bases: TGTGCCATCAGTGACGAGGTGGACAGTGGAAGCACCGGGGAGCTGTTTTTT. This gives the protein CAISDEVDSGSTGELFF.

This sequence joins TRBV6-1 and TRBJ1-6; D might be TRBD1 (5 bases). This CDR3 comprises 15 residues. Trimming shortened V by 4 bases and J by 7 bases, and 14 bases separated the two germline ends. Germline V gives CDR1 MNHNS, CDR2 SASEGT. The CDR3 loop is CASSASAGNNSPLHF. The CDR3 nucleotides are TGTGCCAGCAGTGCCTCGGCAGGGAACAATTCACCCCTCCACTTT.

The chain employs TRBV10-2 and TRBJ1-5, with unresolved D. This CDR3 comprises 13 residues. Germline V gene data show CDR1 as WSHSY and CDR2 as SAAADI. Trimming took off 6 bases at V and 9 bases at J, with 15 bases between the two ends. The CDR3 DNA follows: TGCGCCAGCAGAATCTTATCTCGAGGGCCCCAGCATTTT. Protein product: CASRILSRGPQHF.

The chain couples TRBV7-6 to TRBJ2-2, with D possibly matching TRBD2 (6 bases). The CDR3 totals 13 residues. V was shortened by 6 bases and J by 8 bases, with 13 bases between the two germline ends. Looked up from germline, CDR1 is SGHVS and CDR2 is FNYEAQ. The CDR3 DNA reads TGTGCCAGCAGTAGTAGCGGTCGGGGGGAGCTGTTTTTT. Its protein product is CASSSSGRGELFF.

The V call is TRBV19, the J call TRBJ1-2; 12 nucleotides line up with TRBD1. J was trimmed by 8 bases and V by 4 bases; bases with no gene match: 17. The CDR3 contains 18 residues. CDR1 is LNHDA, CDR2 SQIVND, per germline (reference sequence). The CDR3 reads CASSTSSSLGTGGEGYTF. CDR3 bases: TGTGCCAGTAGTACCAGCAGTTCCCTCGGGACAGGGGGCGAGGGCTACACCTTC.

The chain's CDR3 is CASSFDFYGYTF. DNA for the CDR3: TGTGCCAGCAGCTTCGACTTCTATGGCTACACCTTC. This rearrangement joins TRBV7-9 to TRBJ1-2; D gene unclear. This CDR3 contains 12 residues. V was shortened by 3 bases and J by 4 bases, with 6 bases between the two germline ends. Per the germline V gene, CDR1 is SEHNR and CDR2 is FQNEAQ (reference sequence). The full variable domain, its missing parts supplied by reference TRBV7-9 and TRBJ1-2, is DTGVSQNPRHKITKRGQNVTFRCDPISEHNRLYWYRQTLGQGPEFLTYFQNEAQLEKSRLLSDRFSAERPKGSFSTLEIQRTEQGDSAMYLCASSFDFYGYTFGSGTRLTVV.

The V call is TRBV10-3, the J call TRBJ1-5; D not certain. CDR1 and CDR2 from the germline V gene are ENHRY and SYGVKD. The CDR3 runs 14 residues. V was cut by 2 bases and J by 3 bases, with 8 bases left in between. CDR3: CAISEEQSNQPQHF. CDR3 coding DNA: TGTGCCATCAGTGAGGAACAGTCCAATCAGCCCCAGCATTTT.

This chain connects TRBV23-1 to TRBJ2-7, with a possible D match to TRBD1 (6 bases). TRBV23-1 is an open reading frame, and its role is uncertain. Trimming took 0 bases from V and 1 from J, leaving 22 bases between them. The CDR3 is made up of 19 amino acids. CDR3 residues: CASSQSKATRDTFSYEQYF. Written as DNA, the CDR3 is TGCGCCAGCAGTCAATCGAAGGCGACCCGGGACACTTTTTCCTACGAGCAGTACTTC.

The V gene is TRBV7-9, the J gene TRBJ1-5; D may be TRBD1 (5 bases). The length of the CDR3 is 12 residues. Germline V gene sequence: CDR1 SEHNR, CDR2 FQNEAQ (reference sequence). V lost 5 bases and J lost 7, with 9 bases in between. DNA of the CDR3: TGTGCCAGCAGCGGTCGGGGGCAGCCCCAGCATTTT. Protein: CASSGRGQPQHF. Full variable domain (remainder filled in from reference TRBV7-9 and TRBJ1-5): DTGVSQNPRHKITKRGQNVTFRCDPISEHNRLYWYRQTLGQGPEFLTYFQNEAQLEKSRLLSDRFSAERPKGSFSTLEIQRTEQGDSAMYLCASSGRGQPQHFGDGTRLSIL.

The J gene is TRBJ1-2, the V gene TRBV28; D not resolved. CDR3 size: 13 residues. Germline CDR1 is MDHEN and CDR2 is SYDVKM. V shed 4 bases and J shed 2 bases, with 8 bases lying between them. The CDR3 protein is CASSSRKNYGYTF. As DNA, the CDR3 is TGTGCCAGCAGTTCCAGGAAGAACTATGGCTACACCTTC.

The V and J genes are TRBV30 and TRBJ1-5; 7 bases align to TRBD1. The germline V gene encodes CDR1 GTSNPN and CDR2 SVGIG (reference sequence). J gave up 7 bases and V 1 base, and 4 bases lay outside the gene matches. The CDR3 is 13 amino acids. CDR3 nucleotide sequence: TGTGCCTGGAGTGGACAGGGCCGGCAGCCCCAGCATTTT. Protein: CAWSGQGRQPQHF.

The chain recombines TRBV19 with TRBJ2-7; D may be TRBD2 (6 bases). Germline values: CDR1 LNHDA, CDR2 SQIVND (reference sequence). Trimming left V 6 bases short and J 4 bases short, with 7 bases between. The length of the CDR3 is 11 residues. The CDR3 loop reads CASSGGYEQYF. The DNA of the CDR3 is TGTGCCAGTAGCGGGGGTTACGAGCAGTACTTC. Full variable domain (outside the CDR3, taken from reference TRBV19 and TRBJ2-7): DGGITQSPKYLFRKEGQNVTLSCEQNLNHDAMYWYRQDPGQGLRLIYYSQIVNDFQKGDIAEGYSVSREKKESFPLTVTSAQKNPTAFYLCASSGGYEQYFGPGTRLTVT.

The chain employs TRBV7-9 and TRBJ2-4, with D unresolved. CDR1 is SEHNR and CDR2 is FQNEAQ in the germline V gene (reference sequence). Between the trimmed V and J ends, which lost 0 bases and 0 bases, there was a span of 12 bases. The CDR3 spans 17 residues. The CDR3 protein is CASSLAGSLLAKNIQYF. The CDR3 nucleotides read TGTGCCAGCAGCTTAGCGGGCAGCCTTCTAGCCAAAAACATTCAGTACTTC.